This T cell receptor (beta chain) was captured by sequencing in a study of regulatory T cells in long-lasting Graves disease. Regarding the study as a whole: Lower TCR diversity was seen in persistent Graves' patients than in newly diagnosed ones.

Both iRepertoire HTBI primers and Arm-PCR of CDR3 regions were used to build the TCR beta libraries. TCRdb analysed the multiplex PCR reads with MiXCR anew, one entry per CDR3 protein. The sample includes around 460,000 distinct CDR3 sequences, about 15% seen only once; the top ten take approximately 17%. V shed 6 bases and J 4 bases; nucleotides not matched to a gene: 10. CDR3 length: 16 residues. The germline gives CDR1 ENHRY, CDR2 SYGVKD. The sample holds many counts of this clonotype. Its antigen is currently unknown. The time point was: newly diagnosed GD, antithyroid drugs for less than 3 months. RNA extracted from PBMCs served as the sequencing template. The data were also submitted as part of a second study, on T cells in Graves' hyperthyroidism and ophthalmopathy. That paper notes: The TCR CDR3 first-round RT-PCR relied on the HTBI primer set.

This sequence was found in a woman between 45 and 60 years old with Graves disease. Sequencing was performed on peripheral blood mononuclear cells (PBMCs), taken at new diagnosis, from a patient treated with antithyroid drugs. The chain recombines TRBV10-3 with TRBJ2-1, with TRBD2 matching 9 bases. CDR3 amino acids: CAISDTGTSSYNEQFF. As DNA, the CDR3 is TGTGCCATCAGCGATACCGGGACTAGCTCTTACAATGAGCAGTTCTTC.